Listed below are T cell receptor beta chains from one sample, sequenced in a study of blood T cell repertoires in COVID-19. Assay used: immunoSEQ multiplex PCR; TCRdb lists only in-frame clones, some missing. Among about 200,000 clones listed, approximately 85% were seen once. The sample comprised peripheral blood. These receptors originate from a human donor with active or convalescent COVID-19. The donor label of this sample is uncertain. The CDR3 runs from the conserved cysteine through the conserved F or W. Fields, in order: V gene, clone size, J gene, D gene, CDR3 protein, CDR3 DNA. The D gene is left open where the match is weak. Clone size is stated in some rows and not others, as once, few, many or a class when expanded.

V gene: TRBV6-5; clone size: NA; J gene: TRBJ1-2; D gene: TRBD1; CDR3 protein: CASSRTGSYGYTF; CDR3 DNA: TGTGCCAGCAGTCGGACAGGGAGCTATGGCTACACCTTC
V gene: TRBV9; clone size: NA; J gene: TRBJ1-2; D gene: TRBD1; CDR3 protein: CASSGGQGDGYTF; CDR3 DNA: TGTGCCAGCAGCGGGGGACAGGGAGATGGCTACACCTTC
V gene: TRBV9; clone size: NA; J gene: TRBJ2-2; D gene: NA; CDR3 protein: CASSRQANTGELFF; CDR3 DNA: TGTGCCAGCAGCAGACAGGCTAACACCGGGGAGCTGTTTTTT
V gene: TRBV6-5; clone size: NA; J gene: TRBJ1-1; D gene: NA; CDR3 protein: CASSYEAYTEAFF; CDR3 DNA: TGTGCCAGCAGTTACGAGGCGTACACTGAAGCTTTCTTT
V gene: TRBV7-9; clone size: NA; J gene: TRBJ1-4; D gene: NA; CDR3 protein: CASSLRQGEKLFF; CDR3 DNA: TGTGCCAGCAGCTTACGCCAGGGTGAAAAACTGTTTTTT
V gene: TRBV2; clone size: NA; J gene: TRBJ1-1; D gene: TRBD1; CDR3 protein: CASNPPGGGTEAFF; CDR3 DNA: TGTGCCAGCAACCCCCCAGGGGGTGGCACTGAAGCTTTCTTT
V gene: TRBV30; clone size: NA; J gene: TRBJ1-5; D gene: NA; CDR3 protein: CAWRAWGGGNNQPQHF; CDR3 DNA: TGTGCCTGGAGGGCCTGGGGAGGGGGGAACAATCAGCCCCAGCATTTT
V gene: TRBV6-2/TRBV6-3; clone size: NA; J gene: TRBJ2-5; D gene: NA; CDR3 protein: CASSYPSETQYF; CDR3 DNA: TGTGCCAGCAGTTATCCTTCCGAGACCCAGTACTTC
V gene: TRBV11-2; clone size: NA; J gene: TRBJ1-3; D gene: NA; CDR3 protein: CASGIRHWSRGRAGNTIYF; CDR3 DNA: TGTGCCAGCGGCATACGCCATTGGTCCAGGGGCAGAGCTGGAAACACCATATATTTT
V gene: TRBV30; clone size: NA; J gene: TRBJ2-7; D gene: NA; CDR3 protein: CAWEEGLDEQYF; CDR3 DNA: TGTGCCTGGGAGGAGGGCCTGGACGAGCAGTACTTC
V gene: TRBV7-7; clone size: few; J gene: TRBJ2-5; D gene: NA; CDR3 protein: CASSTGGPGGGTQYF; CDR3 DNA: TGTGCCAGCAGCACCGGGGGTCCTGGCGGTGGGACCCAGTACTTC
V gene: TRBV6-2/TRBV6-3; clone size: NA; J gene: TRBJ1-3; D gene: NA; CDR3 protein: CASSQDSGNTIYF; CDR3 DNA: TGTGCCAGCAGTCAAGACAGTGGAAACACCATATATTTT
V gene: TRBV9; clone size: once; J gene: TRBJ1-1; D gene: NA; CDR3 protein: CASSAWDTYTEAFF; CDR3 DNA: TGTGCCAGCAGCGCCTGGGACACCTACACTGAAGCTTTCTTT
V gene: TRBV5-6; clone size: NA; J gene: TRBJ2-6; D gene: NA; CDR3 protein: CASSLEGAGANVLTF; CDR3 DNA: TGTGCCAGCAGCTTGGAGGGGGCTGGGGCCAACGTCCTGACTTTC
V gene: TRBV10-2; clone size: NA; J gene: TRBJ2-1; D gene: TRBD2; CDR3 protein: CASLITSGRAIEQFF; CDR3 DNA: TGCGCCAGCCTGATAACTAGCGGGAGGGCCATTGAGCAGTTCTTC
V gene: TRBV7-2; clone size: NA; J gene: TRBJ1-2; D gene: TRBD1; CDR3 protein: CASSERQGDGYTF; CDR3 DNA: TGTGCCAGCAGCGAAAGACAGGGGGATGGCTACACCTTC
V gene: TRBV7-2; clone size: few; J gene: TRBJ1-5; D gene: TRBD1; CDR3 protein: CASSSGQGANQPQHF; CDR3 DNA: TGTGCCAGCAGCTCCGGACAGGGAGCCAATCAGCCCCAGCATTTT
V gene: TRBV19; clone size: NA; J gene: TRBJ2-2; D gene: NA; CDR3 protein: CASTADGEARTGELFF; CDR3 DNA: TGTGCCAGTACCGCGGACGGGGAGGCTCGTACCGGGGAGCTGTTTTTT
V gene: TRBV13; clone size: NA; J gene: TRBJ2-7; D gene: NA; CDR3 protein: CASSLRLDGPLSYEQYF; CDR3 DNA: TGTGCCAGCAGCTTAAGACTAGACGGACCTCTATCCTACGAGCAGTACTTC
V gene: TRBV19; clone size: NA; J gene: TRBJ1-1; D gene: TRBD1; CDR3 protein: CASSNARGQPNTEAFF; CDR3 DNA: TGTGCCAGTAGTAATGCTAGGGGACAGCCGAACACTGAAGCTTTCTTT
V gene: TRBV2; clone size: few; J gene: TRBJ1-6; D gene: NA; CDR3 protein: CASRGEGAYNSPLHF; CDR3 DNA: TGTGCCAGCCGAGGGGAGGGTGCCTATAATTCACCCCTCCACTTT
V gene: TRBV27; clone size: few; J gene: TRBJ1-6; D gene: NA; CDR3 protein: CASSFGADNSPLHF; CDR3 DNA: TGTGCCAGCAGTTTCGGAGCCGATAATTCACCCCTCCACTTT